These T cell receptor beta chains were read from a single sample in a study of spatial heterogeneity in lung cancer. TCRdb reprocessed the 5' RACE reads via MiXCR and lists one record per CDR3 protein. The data contain around 110,000 distinct CDR3 sequences, 9% to 15% of them seen just once; the ten biggest clones take up roughly 17%. The sample here was PBMCs, taken at follow-up. The source of these receptors is a male donor with early-stage non-small cell lung cancer. CDR3s include the opening cysteine and the closing phenylalanine or tryptophan. Each record gives: V gene, J gene, clone size, D gene, CDR3 DNA, CDR3 protein. A D gene is named only where the DNA matches it firmly. Not all rows give a size; the values are once, few, many and, for expanded clones, a class.

v_call: TRBV4-3
j_call: TRBJ1-6
clone_size: -
d_call: TRBD1
cdr3_nt: TGCGCCAGCAGCCAAGATCCCGGGACAGGGGTTAATTCACCCCTCCACTTT
cdr3_aa: CASSQDPGTGVNSPLHF

v_call: TRBV5-5
j_call: TRBJ2-2
clone_size: many
d_call: -
cdr3_nt: TGTGCCAGCAGCTTGGGGGCGAGAGGCACCGGGGAGCTGTTTTTT
cdr3_aa: CASSLGARGTGELFF

v_call: TRBV6-6
j_call: TRBJ2-1
clone_size: many
d_call: TRBD1
cdr3_nt: TGTGCCAGCATCCTCCGGGACAGGGACAATGAGCAGTTCTTC
cdr3_aa: CASILRDRDNEQFF

v_call: TRBV4-3
j_call: TRBJ2-7
clone_size: many
d_call: -
cdr3_nt: TGCGCCAGCAGCCAAGAGGGGTTCCCCTCCTACGAGCAGTACTTC
cdr3_aa: CASSQEGFPSYEQYF

v_call: TRBV10-3
j_call: TRBJ2-5
clone_size: -
d_call: TRBD2
cdr3_nt: TGTGCCATCAGCCTTAGCGGGGGGGAAGAGACCCAGTACTTC
cdr3_aa: CAISLSGGEETQYF

v_call: TRBV7-2
j_call: TRBJ2-7
clone_size: -
d_call: TRBD1
cdr3_nt: TGTGCCAGCAGATCTAGACAGGGGCCTGGGGAGCAGTACTTC
cdr3_aa: CASRSRQGPGEQYF

v_call: TRBV24-1
j_call: TRBJ2-3
clone_size: -
d_call: TRBD1
cdr3_nt: TGTGCCACCAGTGATCCTACAACAGGGGTGAGCACAGATACGCAGTATTTT
cdr3_aa: CATSDPTTGVSTDTQYF

v_call: TRBV29-1
j_call: TRBJ1-2
clone_size: -
d_call: -
cdr3_nt: TGCAGCGTTGAAGATCGGTATGGGACCCCTAACTATGGCTACACCTTC
cdr3_aa: CSVEDRYGTPNYGYTF

v_call: TRBV27
j_call: TRBJ1-4
clone_size: few
d_call: TRBD1
cdr3_nt: TGTGCCAGCAGTCCGGACCGGGCAGGGGGCGAGGCAACTAATGAAAAACTGTTTTTT
cdr3_aa: CASSPDRAGGEATNEKLFF

v_call: TRBV20-1
j_call: TRBJ2-5
clone_size: -
d_call: -
cdr3_nt: TGCAGTGCTGGCCGAGACGGAGGGAAAGAGACCCAGTACTTC
cdr3_aa: CSAGRDGGKETQYF

v_call: TRBV5-1
j_call: TRBJ2-3
clone_size: few
d_call: TRBD1
cdr3_nt: TGCGCCAGCAGCTGGGGGACAGGGGCCGATACGCAGTATTTT
cdr3_aa: CASSWGTGADTQYF

v_call: TRBV20-1
j_call: TRBJ1-2
clone_size: -
d_call: -
cdr3_nt: TGCAGTGCTAGAGATGCCTCAGGAGGGACCTATGGCTACACCTTC
cdr3_aa: CSARDASGGTYGYTF

v_call: TRBV7-9
j_call: TRBJ1-1
clone_size: -
d_call: -
cdr3_nt: TGTGCCAGCAGCTTAGCGGAAGGGGAAGCTTTCTTT
cdr3_aa: CASSLAEGEAFF

v_call: TRBV30
j_call: TRBJ2-3
clone_size: -
d_call: -
cdr3_nt: TGTGCCTGGAGTAGGGGGGGCCTGCAGTATTTT
cdr3_aa: CAWSRGGLQYF

v_call: TRBV10-3
j_call: TRBJ2-3
clone_size: -
d_call: TRBD1
cdr3_nt: TGTGCCATCAGTGAGTATGATATAGGGACAGCCGCAGATACGCAGTATTTT
cdr3_aa: CAISEYDIGTAADTQYF

v_call: TRBV4-1
j_call: TRBJ1-2
clone_size: many
d_call: TRBD1
cdr3_nt: TGCGCCAGCAGCCACGCCGTCGGCAGGGGGATGAAATACGGTACCTATGGCTACACCTTC
cdr3_aa: CASSHAVGRGMKYGTYGYTF

v_call: TRBV4-3
j_call: TRBJ1-6
clone_size: -
d_call: -
cdr3_nt: TGCGCCAGCAGCCAAGCCAATGCCAATTCACCCCTCCACTTT
cdr3_aa: CASSQANANSPLHF

v_call: TRBV20-1
j_call: TRBJ2-7
clone_size: -
d_call: -
cdr3_nt: TGCAGTGCTAGAGTTCCAGGTCTTTACGAGCAGTACTTC
cdr3_aa: CSARVPGLYEQYF

v_call: TRBV5-1
j_call: TRBJ2-5
clone_size: many
d_call: -
cdr3_nt: TGCGCCAGCAGCTTCATGGAGACCCAGTACTTC
cdr3_aa: CASSFMETQYF

v_call: TRBV6-1
j_call: TRBJ2-3
clone_size: -
d_call: -
cdr3_nt: TGTGCCAGCCCGTCGGGGGGCTTCACAGATACGCAGTATTTT
cdr3_aa: CASPSGGFTDTQYF

v_call: TRBV3-1
j_call: TRBJ2-5
clone_size: -
d_call: -
cdr3_nt: TGTGCCAGCAGCCCTGGGACATGGGGAGAGACCCAGTACTTC
cdr3_aa: CASSPGTWGETQYF

v_call: TRBV6-6
j_call: TRBJ2-7
clone_size: -
d_call: -
cdr3_nt: TGTGCCAGCAGTCCCTCCCGGGCATCTAGCTCCTACGAGCAGTACTTC
cdr3_aa: CASSPSRASSSYEQYF

v_call: TRBV7-9
j_call: TRBJ1-6
clone_size: -
d_call: -
cdr3_nt: TGTGCCGGATCCTCAAGGGTGGGCTCCTATAATTCACCCCTCCACTTT
cdr3_aa: CAGSSRVGSYNSPLHF

v_call: TRBV3-1
j_call: TRBJ2-2
clone_size: many
d_call: -
cdr3_nt: TGTGCCAGCAGCCAAGTTGAGAGCGTTCGCGGCGGGGAGCTGTTTTTT
cdr3_aa: CASSQVESVRGGELFF

v_call: TRBV11-3
j_call: TRBJ2-3
clone_size: few
d_call: -
cdr3_nt: TGTGCCAGCAGTTTTTACACAGATACGCAGTATTTT
cdr3_aa: CASSFYTDTQYF

v_call: TRBV19
j_call: TRBJ1-2
clone_size: -
d_call: -
cdr3_nt: TGTGCCAGTAGTAGATCGGACAGCGCCTCTAACTATGGCTACACCTTC
cdr3_aa: CASSRSDSASNYGYTF

v_call: TRBV4-3
j_call: TRBJ1-5
clone_size: -
d_call: -
cdr3_nt: TGCGCCAGCAGCCAAGATCCGGGGGGCAAGCCCCAGCATTTT
cdr3_aa: CASSQDPGGKPQHF

v_call: TRBV29-1
j_call: TRBJ2-7
clone_size: -
d_call: TRBD1
cdr3_nt: TGCAGCGTGGACAGGGGGGCCGAGCAGTACTTC
cdr3_aa: CSVDRGAEQYF

v_call: TRBV5-1
j_call: TRBJ2-1
clone_size: -
d_call: -
cdr3_nt: TGCGCCAGCAGCGCAGGAGCACGTAATGAGCAGTTCTTC
cdr3_aa: CASSAGARNEQFF

v_call: TRBV7-9
j_call: TRBJ1-2
clone_size: few
d_call: -
cdr3_nt: TGTGCCAGCAGCTTAGGGGGACTCCCATCCCATGGCTACACCTTC
cdr3_aa: CASSLGGLPSHGYTF

v_call: TRBV5-1
j_call: TRBJ2-3
clone_size: many
d_call: -
cdr3_nt: TGCGCCAGCAGCTTGTCTAATGCAGATACGCAGTATTTT
cdr3_aa: CASSLSNADTQYF

v_call: TRBV7-7
j_call: TRBJ1-1
clone_size: few
d_call: -
cdr3_nt: TGTGCTAGCAGCTTAGGGTCGACGACAGGCTCCACTGAAGCTTTCTTT
cdr3_aa: CASSLGSTTGSTEAFF

v_call: TRBV27
j_call: TRBJ1-4
clone_size: few
d_call: -
cdr3_nt: TGTGCCAGCAGCCGTGCGGGGGCAACTAATGAAAAACTGTTTTTT
cdr3_aa: CASSRAGATNEKLFF

v_call: TRBV19
j_call: TRBJ2-6
clone_size: -
d_call: TRBD1
cdr3_nt: TGTGCCAGTAGTATCTGGAGCAGGGGGCCGGTCTCTGGGGCCAACGTCCTGACTTTC
cdr3_aa: CASSIWSRGPVSGANVLTF